Listed below are T cell receptor beta chains from one sample, sequenced in a study of T cell repertoires in cytomegalovirus infection. TCRdb redid the calling of the reads with MiXCR, one entry per CDR3 protein. The repertoire has approximately 730,000 distinct CDR3 sequences, roughly 28% of them found once; the top ten carry less than 15%. Their cognate antigens are unknown. Sample: cultured CD8+ T cells from PBMCs, taken from culture after CMV antigen stimulation. The receptors come from a human donor in good health (CMV status not recorded). Some clones in this sample may be carry-over from other donors' samples. CDR3s include the opening cysteine and the closing phenylalanine or tryptophan. Fields, in order: CDR3 length, D gene, clone size, J gene, V gene, CDR3 DNA, CDR3 protein. D genes are given only for firm matches. The size field is filled for only some rows; it gives once, few, many or a size class.

CDR3 length: 16
D gene: TRBD2
clone size: -
J gene: TRBJ2-1
V gene: TRBV7-6
CDR3 DNA: TGTGCCAGCAGCTACCTAGCGGGGGCTCCTGGGAATGAGCAGTTCTTC
CDR3 protein: CASSYLAGAPGNEQFF

CDR3 length: 16
D gene: TRBD1
clone size: few
J gene: TRBJ2-1
V gene: TRBV15
CDR3 DNA: TGTGCCACCAGCAGACAAACAGGGGCCTCCTACAATGAGCAGTTCTTC
CDR3 protein: CATSRQTGASYNEQFF

CDR3 length: 15
D gene: -
clone size: -
J gene: TRBJ2-7
V gene: TRBV20-1
CDR3 DNA: TGCAGTGCTAGAGATGGCGGACCGAGCTCCTACGAGCAGTACTTC
CDR3 protein: CSARDGGPSSYEQYF

CDR3 length: 15
D gene: -
clone size: -
J gene: TRBJ2-1
V gene: TRBV9
CDR3 DNA: TGTGCCAGCAGCCCAGCAGCGGCGACTTACAATGAGCAGTTCTTC
CDR3 protein: CASSPAAATYNEQFF

CDR3 length: 15
D gene: -
clone size: -
J gene: TRBJ2-1
V gene: TRBV7-2
CDR3 DNA: TGTGCCAGCAGCTTAGGGATCCCGCGTTACAATGAGCAGTTCTTC
CDR3 protein: CASSLGIPRYNEQFF

CDR3 length: 16
D gene: TRBD2
clone size: once
J gene: TRBJ2-1
V gene: TRBV3-1
CDR3 DNA: TGTGCCAGCAGCCATGCTCTAGCGGGGGGTTACAATGAGCAGTTCTTC
CDR3 protein: CASSHALAGGYNEQFF

CDR3 length: 17
D gene: TRBD1
clone size: -
J gene: TRBJ1-2
V gene: TRBV7-6
CDR3 DNA: TGTGCCAGCAGCTTATCGGGGACAGGGTCCCCGAACTATGGCTACACCTTC
CDR3 protein: CASSLSGTGSPNYGYTF

CDR3 length: 16
D gene: TRBD1
clone size: few
J gene: TRBJ2-2
V gene: TRBV5-4
CDR3 DNA: TGTGCCAGCAGCGACCGGGACAGGGGCTTCACCGGGGAGCTGTTTTTT
CDR3 protein: CASSDRDRGFTGELFF

CDR3 length: 16
D gene: TRBD1
clone size: -
J gene: TRBJ2-1
V gene: TRBV28
CDR3 DNA: TGTGCCAGCATCGCAACAGGGGAATACGTCTACAATGAGCAGTTCTTC
CDR3 protein: CASIATGEYVYNEQFF

CDR3 length: 15
D gene: TRBD1
clone size: -
J gene: TRBJ2-7
V gene: TRBV7-6
CDR3 DNA: TGTGCCAGCAGCCCCGGACAGGGGATTTTCTACGAGCAGTACTTC
CDR3 protein: CASSPGQGIFYEQYF

CDR3 length: 16
D gene: -
clone size: -
J gene: TRBJ1-5
V gene: TRBV7-6
CDR3 DNA: TGTGCCAGCAGCCCCGGGGGTCCGGGCGGCAATCAGCCCCAGCATTTT
CDR3 protein: CASSPGGPGGNQPQHF

CDR3 length: 17
D gene: -
clone size: -
J gene: TRBJ1-5
V gene: TRBV7-8
CDR3 DNA: TGTGCCAGCAGCTTAGCGCTTTTAGGGGGTGGCAATCAGCCCCAGCATTTT
CDR3 protein: CASSLALLGGGNQPQHF

CDR3 length: 13
D gene: -
clone size: -
J gene: TRBJ2-1
V gene: TRBV3-1
CDR3 DNA: TGTGCCAGCAGCCAAGTTTCAGCGCAACAGCAGTTCTTC
CDR3 protein: CASSQVSAQQQFF

CDR3 length: 17
D gene: -
clone size: few
J gene: TRBJ2-6
V gene: TRBV7-9
CDR3 DNA: TGTGCCAGCAGCTCAGGGTGGGACCACCCTGGGGCCAACGTCCTGACTTTC
CDR3 protein: CASSSGWDHPGANVLTF

CDR3 length: 17
D gene: TRBD2
clone size: -
J gene: TRBJ2-1
V gene: TRBV19
CDR3 DNA: TGTGCCAGTAGTATAGTTGGACTAGGGAGCTCCTACAATGAGCAGTTCTTC
CDR3 protein: CASSIVGLGSSYNEQFF

CDR3 length: 14
D gene: -
clone size: few
J gene: TRBJ1-1
V gene: TRBV24-1
CDR3 DNA: TGTGCCACCAGTGATTGGGGGGGCAACACTGAAGCTTTCTTT
CDR3 protein: CATSDWGGNTEAFF

CDR3 length: 13
D gene: -
clone size: many
J gene: TRBJ1-1
V gene: TRBV19
CDR3 DNA: TGTGCCAGTAGTCGGACAGCTGACACTGAAGCTTTCTTT
CDR3 protein: CASSRTADTEAFF

CDR3 length: 16
D gene: TRBD1
clone size: -
J gene: TRBJ2-2
V gene: TRBV23-1
CDR3 DNA: TGCGCCAGCAGTCAAACCGACAGGGTAGTCACCGGGGAGCTGTTTTTT
CDR3 protein: CASSQTDRVVTGELFF

CDR3 length: 12
D gene: -
clone size: -
J gene: TRBJ1-2
V gene: TRBV6-9
CDR3 DNA: TGTGCCAGGAGGGACATCTACTATGGCTACACCTTC
CDR3 protein: CARRDIYYGYTF

CDR3 length: 13
D gene: -
clone size: -
J gene: TRBJ1-2
V gene: TRBV9
CDR3 DNA: TGTGCCAGCAGCGTAGCTGACGGCTATGGCTACACCTTC
CDR3 protein: CASSVADGYGYTF

CDR3 length: 13
D gene: -
clone size: few
J gene: TRBJ1-1
V gene: TRBV27
CDR3 DNA: TGTGCCAGTGGGATGGGGGGCAACACTGAAGCTTTCTTT
CDR3 protein: CASGMGGNTEAFF

CDR3 length: 17
D gene: TRBD1
clone size: -
J gene: TRBJ1-6
V gene: TRBV6-6
CDR3 DNA: TGTGCCAGCAGTTACCCCTTGGACAGGGATTATAATTCACCCCTCCACTTT
CDR3 protein: CASSYPLDRDYNSPLHF

CDR3 length: 14
D gene: -
clone size: -
J gene: TRBJ2-4
V gene: TRBV5-6
CDR3 DNA: TGTGCCAGCAGCTCCCCCCTCGACAAAAACATTCAGTACTTC
CDR3 protein: CASSSPLDKNIQYF

CDR3 length: 17
D gene: -
clone size: many
J gene: TRBJ1-4
V gene: TRBV19
CDR3 DNA: TGTGCCAGTCAAACTCTCACGACCGTCGCAACTAATGAAAAACTGTTTTTT
CDR3 protein: CASQTLTTVATNEKLFF

CDR3 length: 17
D gene: -
clone size: -
J gene: TRBJ2-1
V gene: TRBV29-1
CDR3 DNA: TGCAGCGTTACACACCCGGGACAAACGAGGTCCTACAATGAGCAGTTCTTC
CDR3 protein: CSVTHPGQTRSYNEQFF

CDR3 length: 15
D gene: -
clone size: few
J gene: TRBJ1-5
V gene: TRBV7-2
CDR3 DNA: TGTGCCAGCAGCTTACTCGGGCCTCCTGGCCAGCCCCAGCATTTT
CDR3 protein: CASSLLGPPGQPQHF

CDR3 length: 16
D gene: -
clone size: -
J gene: TRBJ2-5
V gene: TRBV27
CDR3 DNA: TGTGCCAGCAGTTTAAGCCCTCGATCTCGGAAAGAGACCCAGTACTTC
CDR3 protein: CASSLSPRSRKETQYF

CDR3 length: 15
D gene: TRBD1
clone size: -
J gene: TRBJ1-2
V gene: TRBV12-3/TRBV12-4
CDR3 DNA: TGTGCCAGCAGTCCCTCGACAGGGGTTTTGTATGGCTACACCTTC
CDR3 protein: CASSPSTGVLYGYTF

CDR3 length: 13
D gene: -
clone size: many
J gene: TRBJ2-5
V gene: TRBV6-1
CDR3 DNA: TGTGCCAGCAGTAAGGGCTACCAAGAGACCCAGTACTTC
CDR3 protein: CASSKGYQETQYF

CDR3 length: 15
D gene: -
clone size: few
J gene: TRBJ2-3
V gene: TRBV20-1
CDR3 DNA: TGCAGTGCCGTTTCAGGGGATCGGGATACAGATACGCAGTATTTT
CDR3 protein: CSAVSGDRDTDTQYF

CDR3 length: 14
D gene: -
clone size: many
J gene: TRBJ1-1
V gene: TRBV5-8
CDR3 DNA: TGTGCCGGGACGCGGGGGATTGCTTACACTGAAGCTTTCTTT
CDR3 protein: CAGTRGIAYTEAFF

CDR3 length: 14
D gene: TRBD2
clone size: few
J gene: TRBJ2-1
V gene: TRBV12-3/TRBV12-4
CDR3 DNA: TGTGCCAGCAGCCAAGTAGCGGGGATCAATGAGCAGTTCTTC
CDR3 protein: CASSQVAGINEQFF

CDR3 length: 15
D gene: -
clone size: few
J gene: TRBJ2-5
V gene: TRBV7-6
CDR3 DNA: TGTGCCAGCAGCTTAGCGCTGGGGGCGGAGGGGACCCAGTACTTC
CDR3 protein: CASSLALGAEGTQYF

CDR3 length: 17
D gene: -
clone size: -
J gene: TRBJ1-1
V gene: TRBV5-1
CDR3 DNA: TGCGCCAGCAGCTGGGGGACTGGGGGCTCGGCGAACACTGAAGCTTTCTTT
CDR3 protein: CASSWGTGGSANTEAFF

CDR3 length: 16
D gene: -
clone size: -
J gene: TRBJ2-1
V gene: TRBV7-9
CDR3 DNA: TGTGCCAGCAGCATTCAGGGGGGGAGCTCCTACAATGAGCAGTTCTTC
CDR3 protein: CASSIQGGSSYNEQFF

CDR3 length: 13
D gene: -
clone size: -
J gene: TRBJ1-2
V gene: TRBV27
CDR3 DNA: TGTGCCAGCAAGATAACCGCCAACTATGGCTACACCTTC
CDR3 protein: CASKITANYGYTF

CDR3 length: 14
D gene: -
clone size: few
J gene: TRBJ2-1
V gene: TRBV7-6
CDR3 DNA: TGTGCCAGCAGCTCGTGGGGCGGGGCCAATGAGCAGTTCTTC
CDR3 protein: CASSSWGGANEQFF

CDR3 length: 16
D gene: TRBD1
clone size: few
J gene: TRBJ2-5
V gene: TRBV6-5
CDR3 DNA: TGTGCCAGCAGTTACCAGGGACAGGGGGCCGGAGAGACCCAGTACTTC
CDR3 protein: CASSYQGQGAGETQYF

CDR3 length: 15
D gene: -
clone size: few
J gene: TRBJ1-5
V gene: TRBV7-3
CDR3 DNA: TGTGCCAGCAGCTTAACGTGCAGGGAGGATCAGTCCCAGCATTTT
CDR3 protein: CASSLTCREDQSQHF

CDR3 length: 17
D gene: TRBD1
clone size: few
J gene: TRBJ1-3
V gene: TRBV15
CDR3 DNA: TGTGCCACCAGCAGAGATCAGGGGGCGTCCCCTGGAAACACCATATATTTT
CDR3 protein: CATSRDQGASPGNTIYF

CDR3 length: 14
D gene: TRBD2
clone size: -
J gene: TRBJ2-7
V gene: TRBV27
CDR3 DNA: TGTGCCAGCAGATTTGGCGGGGGGAACTACGAGCAGTACTTC
CDR3 protein: CASRFGGGNYEQYF

CDR3 length: 15
D gene: TRBD1
clone size: -
J gene: TRBJ1-1
V gene: TRBV20-1
CDR3 DNA: TGCAGTGCTAGAGCGCCGGGACAGGGGCGCGGTGAAGCTTTCTTT
CDR3 protein: CSARAPGQGRGEAFF

CDR3 length: 12
D gene: TRBD1
clone size: -
J gene: TRBJ2-1
V gene: TRBV24-1
CDR3 DNA: TGTGCCGTGGGGACAGCCTACAATGAGCAGTTCTTC
CDR3 protein: CAVGTAYNEQFF

CDR3 length: 16
D gene: -
clone size: few
J gene: TRBJ2-7
V gene: TRBV6-1
CDR3 DNA: TGTGCCAGCAGAACCTCTCGGGGGGACACCACCTACGAGCAGTACTTC
CDR3 protein: CASRTSRGDTTYEQYF

CDR3 length: 11
D gene: -
clone size: few
J gene: TRBJ2-1
V gene: TRBV4-1
CDR3 DNA: TGCGCCAGCAGCCAAGGGGGGGCAGTTCTCTTC
CDR3 protein: CASSQGGAVLF

CDR3 length: 11
D gene: -
clone size: -
J gene: TRBJ2-3
V gene: TRBV6-1
CDR3 DNA: TGTGCCAGCCTGCGAGCGGATACGCAGTATTTT
CDR3 protein: CASLRADTQYF

CDR3 length: 13
D gene: -
clone size: -
J gene: TRBJ1-5
V gene: TRBV7-9
CDR3 DNA: TGTGCCAGCAGCGTCGGGAGCCATCAGCCCCAGCATTTT
CDR3 protein: CASSVGSHQPQHF

CDR3 length: 14
D gene: TRBD2
clone size: -
J gene: TRBJ2-1
V gene: TRBV6-1
CDR3 DNA: TGTGCCAGCGGGGACGGGACTAGCAGGGATGAGCAGTTCTTC
CDR3 protein: CASGDGTSRDEQFF

CDR3 length: 17
D gene: TRBD1
clone size: few
J gene: TRBJ2-6
V gene: TRBV7-7
CDR3 DNA: TGTGCTAGCAGCTTTCGGACAGGGGAGCCTGGGGCCAACGTCCTGACTTTC
CDR3 protein: CASSFRTGEPGANVLTF

CDR3 length: 11
D gene: TRBD1
clone size: few
J gene: TRBJ2-3
V gene: TRBV12-3/TRBV12-4
CDR3 DNA: TGTGCCAGCAGTCCCGGGACAGGGAAATATTTT
CDR3 protein: CASSPGTGKYF

CDR3 length: 14
D gene: -
clone size: many
J gene: TRBJ1-1
V gene: TRBV7-6
CDR3 DNA: TGTGCCAGCAGCTTCAGGCCCACAAACACTGAAGCTTTCTTT
CDR3 protein: CASSFRPTNTEAFF

CDR3 length: 13
D gene: TRBD2
clone size: few
J gene: TRBJ2-1
V gene: TRBV7-6
CDR3 DNA: TGTGCCAGCGGGCGGGGGGGCCGGAATGAGCAGTTCTTC
CDR3 protein: CASGRGGRNEQFF

CDR3 length: 12
D gene: -
clone size: many
J gene: TRBJ1-5
V gene: TRBV12-3/TRBV12-4
CDR3 DNA: TGTGCCAGCAATAGGGGTAGTCAGCCCCAGCATTTT
CDR3 protein: CASNRGSQPQHF